This T cell receptor beta chain appears in the sequencing data of a study of CD8 T cells in Susac syndrome. The study sequenced TCR beta in blood CD8+ and CD4+ T cells. Relapsing-remitting disease, either stable or active, was present in the treatment-naive patients who were the multiple sclerosis controls. RNA amounts of roughly 0.45 to 1 ug underwent reverse transcription with random hexamers. The amplification used immunoSEQ multiplex PCR on TCR beta CDR3; it spanned 54 Vbeta and 13 Jbeta. TCRdb re-analysed the immunoSEQ multiplex PCR reads in MiXCR, keeping a single row per CDR3 protein. The sample lists almost 450,000 distinct CDR3 sequences; 85% to 90% were seen once. Unmatched junction bases numbered 4, after V lost 1 base and J lost 2 bases. The CDR3 loop spans 15 amino acids. The V gene's germline CDR1 is MGHRA and CDR2 YSYEKL.

This sequence originates from a human donor with multiple sclerosis. Sequenced input: CD8+ T cells from PBMCs. The gene calls are TRBV4-1 and TRBJ2-7, with TRBD1 identical over 8 bases. The CDR3 loop is CASSQVGQGPYEQYF. The CDR3 coding sequence is TGCGCCAGCAGCCAAGTTGGACAGGGCCCCTACGAGCAGTACTTC.